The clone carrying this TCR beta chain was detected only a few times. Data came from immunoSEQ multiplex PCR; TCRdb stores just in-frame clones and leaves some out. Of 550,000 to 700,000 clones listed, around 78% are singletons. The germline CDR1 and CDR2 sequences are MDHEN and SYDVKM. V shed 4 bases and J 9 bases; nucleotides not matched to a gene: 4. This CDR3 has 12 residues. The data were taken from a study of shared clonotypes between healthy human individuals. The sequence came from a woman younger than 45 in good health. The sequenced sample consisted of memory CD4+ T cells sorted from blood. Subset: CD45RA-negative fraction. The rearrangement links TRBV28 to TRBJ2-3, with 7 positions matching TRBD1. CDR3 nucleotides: TGTGCCAGCAGTTCCGACAGGGAAACGCAGTATTTT. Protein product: CASSSDRETQYF. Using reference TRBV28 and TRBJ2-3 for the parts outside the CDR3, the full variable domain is DVKVTQSSRYLVKRTGEKVFLECVQDMDHENMFWYRQDPGLGLRLIYFSYDVKMKEKGDIPEGYSVSREKKERFSLILESASTNQTSMYLCASSSDRETQYFGPGTRLTVL.